This T cell receptor beta chain originates from a study of OX40 agonist ivuxolimab in advanced cancers. Study-level background: Head and neck, renal cell, melanoma or hepatocellular carcinoma were the cancers that dose-escalation patients had. General study points: By week 6 at 0.1 to 3.0 mg/kg, blood CD4+ and CD8+ T cells had expanded clonally.

Samples were taken at baseline and on day 1 of cycles 4 and 7. The CDR3 consists of 14 residues. Germline loops: CDR1 SGDLS, CDR2 YYNGEE. V was pared by 2 bases and J by 2 bases, with 10 bases between. Using immunoSEQ multiplex PCR, the repertoire was profiled, and TCRdb retains in-frame clones only, with some absent. The sample contains nearly 25,000 clones, 75% to 80% of which appear only once. Comment on this clone: Antigen specificity is unknown.

The receptor's source is an adult with an advanced solid tumor such as melanoma, head and neck, liver or kidney cancer. V and J are TRBV9 and TRBJ1-1, with D perhaps TRBD1 (5 bases). The input for sequencing was CD4+ or CD8+ T cells sorted from blood, taken in a trial of the OX40 agonist ivuxolimab. The DNA of the CDR3 is TGTGCCAGCAGCGTTTCTCAGGGAAACACTGAAGCTTTCTTT. It translates to CASSVSQGNTEAFF.